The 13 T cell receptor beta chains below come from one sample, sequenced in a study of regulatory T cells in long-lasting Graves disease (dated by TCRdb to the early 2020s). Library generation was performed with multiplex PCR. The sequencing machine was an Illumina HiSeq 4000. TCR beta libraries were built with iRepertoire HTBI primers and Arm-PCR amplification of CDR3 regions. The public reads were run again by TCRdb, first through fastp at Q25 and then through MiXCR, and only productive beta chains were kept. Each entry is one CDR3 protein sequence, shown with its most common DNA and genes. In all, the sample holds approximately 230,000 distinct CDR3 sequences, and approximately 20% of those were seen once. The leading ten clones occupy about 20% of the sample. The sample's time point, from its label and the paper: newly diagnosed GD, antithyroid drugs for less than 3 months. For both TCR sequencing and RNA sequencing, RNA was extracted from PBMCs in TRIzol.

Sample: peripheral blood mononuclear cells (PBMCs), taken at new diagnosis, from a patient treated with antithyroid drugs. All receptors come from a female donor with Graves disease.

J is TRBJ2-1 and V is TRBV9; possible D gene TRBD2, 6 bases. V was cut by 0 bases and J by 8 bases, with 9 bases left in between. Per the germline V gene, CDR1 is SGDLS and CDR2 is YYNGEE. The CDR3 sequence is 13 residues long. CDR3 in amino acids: CASSVGGDHEQFF. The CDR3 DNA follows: TGTGCCAGCAGCGTAGGGGGGGACCATGAGCAGTTCTTC.

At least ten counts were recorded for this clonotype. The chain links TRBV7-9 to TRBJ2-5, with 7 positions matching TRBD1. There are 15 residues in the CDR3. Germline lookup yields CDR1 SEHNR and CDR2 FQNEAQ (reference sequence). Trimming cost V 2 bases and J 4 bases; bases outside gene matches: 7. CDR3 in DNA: TGTGCCAGCAGCTTAAAGGGGGCTTACGGAGAGACCCAGTACTTC. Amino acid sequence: CASSLKGAYGETQYF.

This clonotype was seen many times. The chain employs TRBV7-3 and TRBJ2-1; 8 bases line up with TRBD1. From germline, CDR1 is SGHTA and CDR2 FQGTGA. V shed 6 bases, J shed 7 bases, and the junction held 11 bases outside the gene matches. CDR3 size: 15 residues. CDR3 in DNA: TGTGCCAGCAGTCCAACAGGGGGAGCAAGGAATGAGCAGTTCTTC. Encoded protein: CASSPTGGARNEQFF.

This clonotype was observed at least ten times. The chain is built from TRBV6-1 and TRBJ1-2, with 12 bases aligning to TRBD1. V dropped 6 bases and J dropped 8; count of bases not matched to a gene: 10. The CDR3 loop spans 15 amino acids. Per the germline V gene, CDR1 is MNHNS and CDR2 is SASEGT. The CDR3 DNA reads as TGTGCCAGCAGGAATCTAGGGACAGGGGGCTGGGGCTACACCTTC. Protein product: CASRNLGTGGWGYTF.

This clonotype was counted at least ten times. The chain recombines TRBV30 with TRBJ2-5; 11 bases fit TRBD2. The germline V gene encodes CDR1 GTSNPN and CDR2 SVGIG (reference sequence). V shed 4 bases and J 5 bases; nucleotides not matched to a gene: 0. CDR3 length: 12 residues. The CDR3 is CAWTSGRETQYF. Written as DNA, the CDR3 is TGTGCCTGGACTAGCGGGAGGGAGACCCAGTACTTC.

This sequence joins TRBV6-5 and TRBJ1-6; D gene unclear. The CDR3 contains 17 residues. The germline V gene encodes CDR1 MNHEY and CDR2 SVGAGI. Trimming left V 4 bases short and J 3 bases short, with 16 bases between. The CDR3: CASSSFSEGFYNSPLHF. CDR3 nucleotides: TGTGCCAGCAGTTCCTTTTCAGAGGGATTCTATAATTCACCCCTCCACTTT.

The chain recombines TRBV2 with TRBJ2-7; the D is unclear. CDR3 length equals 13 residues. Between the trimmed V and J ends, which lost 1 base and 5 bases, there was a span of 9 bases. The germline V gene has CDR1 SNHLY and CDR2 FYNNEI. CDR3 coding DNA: TGTGCCAGCAGTGAAGAGAGTTGGAACGAGCAGTACTTC. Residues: CASSEESWNEQYF.

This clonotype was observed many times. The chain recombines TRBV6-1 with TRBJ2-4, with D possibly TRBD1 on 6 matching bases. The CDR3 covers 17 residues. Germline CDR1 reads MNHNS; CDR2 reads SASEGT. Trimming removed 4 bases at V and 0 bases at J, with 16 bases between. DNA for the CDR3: TGTGCCAGCAGTGGCCCTCCGGGACACCTAGCCAAAAACATTCAGTACTTC. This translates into CASSGPPGHLAKNIQYF.

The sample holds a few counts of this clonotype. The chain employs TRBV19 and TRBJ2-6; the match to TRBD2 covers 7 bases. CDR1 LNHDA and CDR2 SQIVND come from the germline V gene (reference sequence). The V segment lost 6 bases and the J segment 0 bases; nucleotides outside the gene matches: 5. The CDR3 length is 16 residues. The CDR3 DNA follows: TGTGCCAGTAGCACCGGGAGGATCTCTGGGGCCAACGTCCTGACTTTC. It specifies CASSTGRISGANVLTF. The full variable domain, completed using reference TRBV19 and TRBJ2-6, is DGGITQSPKYLFRKEGQNVTLSCEQNLNHDAMYWYRQDPGQGLRLIYYSQIVNDFQKGDIAEGYSVSREKKESFPLTVTSAQKNPTAFYLCASSTGRISGANVLTFGAGSRLTVL.

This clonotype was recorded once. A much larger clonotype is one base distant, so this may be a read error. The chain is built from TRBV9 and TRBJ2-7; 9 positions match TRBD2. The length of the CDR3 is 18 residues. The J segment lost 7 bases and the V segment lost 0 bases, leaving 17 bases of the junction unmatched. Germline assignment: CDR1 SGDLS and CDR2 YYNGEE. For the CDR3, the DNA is TGTGCCAGCAGCGTAGCGGGCGGGGGGGTCTCAGGGTACAATGAGCAGTACTTC. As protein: CASSVAGGGVSGYNEQYF.

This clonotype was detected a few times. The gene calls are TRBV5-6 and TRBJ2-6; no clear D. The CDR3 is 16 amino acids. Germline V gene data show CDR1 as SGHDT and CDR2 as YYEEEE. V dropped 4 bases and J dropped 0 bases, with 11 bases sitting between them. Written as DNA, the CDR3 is TGTGCCAGCAGCCCGGAGAGGTACTCTGGGGCCAACGTCCTGACTTTC. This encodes CASSPERYSGANVLTF. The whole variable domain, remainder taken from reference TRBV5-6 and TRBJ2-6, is DAGVTQSPTHLIKTRGQQVTLRCSPKSGHDTVSWYQQALGQGPQFIFQYYEEEERQRGNFPDRFSGHQFPNYSSELNVNALLLGDSALYLCASSPERYSGANVLTFGAGSRLTVL.

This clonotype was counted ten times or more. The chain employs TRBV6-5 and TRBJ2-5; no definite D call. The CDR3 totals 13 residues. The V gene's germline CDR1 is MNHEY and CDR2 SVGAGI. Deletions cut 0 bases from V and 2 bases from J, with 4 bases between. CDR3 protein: CASSYSDQETQYF. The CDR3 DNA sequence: TGTGCCAGCAGTTACTCGGATCAAGAGACCCAGTACTTC.

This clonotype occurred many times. The chain's CDR3 is CSAKSAEQYF. The DNA for the CDR3 is TGCAGTGCAAAGTCGGCCGAGCAGTACTTC. The V and J genes are TRBV20-1 and TRBJ2-7; D gene ambiguous. The CDR3 is made up of 10 amino acids. Trimming removed 6 bases from V and 6 bases from J, with 9 bases in between. Germline CDR1 is DFQATT and CDR2 is SNEGSKA (reference sequence).